Listed below are T cell receptor beta chains from one sample, sequenced in a study of prognosis after radiotherapy for stage I lung cancer. TCRdb recomputed calls from the multiplex PCR reads with MiXCR, one row per CDR3 protein. Altogether under 75,000 distinct CDR3 sequences are present, about a quarter being singletons, with the ten largest covering around 6.8%. The sample consisted of PBMCs, taken before or after stereotactic body radiation therapy (not recorded which). The receptors derive from a donor of 50 years or more with non-small cell lung cancer. CDR3s include the opening cysteine and the closing phenylalanine or tryptophan. A D gene is named only where the DNA matches it firmly. A clone size is listed for some rows: how often the clone was seen (once, few, many), or a class if it is expanded.

cdr3_length clone_size j_call d_call v_call cdr3_aa cdr3_nt
18 NA TRBJ2-2 TRBD2 TRBV5-1 CASSLALAGGMSTGEMFF TGCGCCAGCAGCTTGGCCCTAGCGGGGGGGATGAGCACCGGGGAGATGTTTTTT
14 many TRBJ2-1 NA TRBV19 CASSMGRAYNEQFF TGTGCCAGTAGTATGGGACGGGCGTACAATGAGCAGTTCTTC
13 many TRBJ2-3 TRBD1 TRBV6-6 CASSRTGADTQYF TGTGCCAGCAGTCGGACAGGGGCAGATACGCAGTATTTT
13 many TRBJ2-1 TRBD2 TRBV20-1 CSLAGGGYNEQFF TGCAGTTTAGCGGGGGGCGGCTACAATGAGCAGTTCTTC
15 many TRBJ2-7 TRBD2 TRBV27 CASSLGRGATYEQYF TGTGCCAGCAGTTTAGGGCGGGGGGCCACCTACGAGCAGTACTTC
16 many TRBJ1-1 NA TRBV20-1 CSARDSLGAMNTEAFF TGCAGTGCTAGAGATTCGTTGGGGGCCATGAACACTGAAGCTTTCTTT
13 many TRBJ2-3 NA TRBV19 CASSILPSDTQYF TGTGCCAGTAGTATCCTTCCCTCAGATACGCAGTATTTT
15 many TRBJ2-1 NA TRBV7-3 CASSFVGGRGNEQFF TGTGCCAGCAGCTTCGTCGGGGGGCGCGGCAATGAGCAGTTCTTC
15 many TRBJ2-3 NA TRBV20-1 CSARAPGESTDTQYF TGCAGTGCTAGAGCGCCGGGGGAAAGCACAGATACGCAGTATTTT
15 many TRBJ1-4 TRBD1 TRBV25-1 CATAVVGQGNEKLFF TGTGCCACCGCGGTGGTGGGACAGGGTAATGAAAAACTGTTTTTT
16 many TRBJ2-7 TRBD2 TRBV7-2 CASSLGGRGIMGEQYF TGTGCCAGCAGCTTAGGCGGGAGGGGGATTATGGGCGAGCAGTACTTC
15 many TRBJ2-1 NA TRBV6-1 CASSEERTSYNEQFF TGTGCCAGCAGTGAAGAGCGGACCTCCTACAATGAGCAGTTCTTC
12 many TRBJ2-2 NA TRBV30 CAWSTTTGELFF TGTGCCTGGAGTACCACCACCGGGGAGCTGTTTTTT
14 many TRBJ1-2 NA TRBV19 CASGQGRSNRGYTF TGTGCCAGTGGGCAGGGGCGTTCAAATCGGGGCTACACCTTC
16 many TRBJ2-2 TRBD2 TRBV7-2 CASSLVSSGGTGELFF TGTGCCAGCAGCTTAGTGTCGAGCGGGGGGACCGGGGAGCTGTTTTTT
13 many TRBJ2-2 NA TRBV29-1 CSVDKGNTGELFF TGCAGCGTAGATAAGGGGAACACCGGGGAGCTGTTTTTT
12 many TRBJ1-2 NA TRBV5-6 CASTNWGQGYTF TGTGCCAGCACCAACTGGGGGCAAGGCTACACCTTC
15 many TRBJ2-3 TRBD1 TRBV9 CASSATGDSTDTQYF TGTGCCAGCAGCGCCACAGGGGACAGCACAGATACGCAGTATTTT